The sequence of this T cell receptor beta chain was determined in a study of regulatory T cells in long-lasting Graves disease. Study-level findings and limits: Persistent disease preferred TRBV28, TRBJ1-2 and TRBJ2-5; new disease, TRBV20-1 and TRBJ2-1.

Time point denoted: newly diagnosed GD, antithyroid drugs for less than 3 months. After RNA was extracted from PBMCs, the TCR library was made from it. This CDR3 comprises 13 residues. Germline loops: CDR1 DFQATT, CDR2 SNEGSKA (reference sequence). Investigators prepared the TCR beta libraries by applying iRepertoire HTBI primers and Arm-PCR of CDR3 regions. TCRdb recomputed calls from the multiplex PCR reads with MiXCR, one row per CDR3 protein. The table has 350,000 to 550,000 distinct CDR3 sequences, 13% to 15% seen once. This clonotype was seen only a few times. Its antigen is not known. This sample also appeared in a second study, on T cells in Graves' hyperthyroidism and ophthalmopathy.

The sample in question was peripheral blood mononuclear cells (PBMCs), obtained at new diagnosis, from a patient treated with antithyroid drugs. V usage is TRBV20-1 and J usage is TRBJ2-1, with TRBD2 as a possible D gene (6 bases). The end of the DNA aligns better with TRBJ2-5, so the J call may be wrong. This TCR was recovered from a woman aged 50 to 65 with Graves disease. CDR3 in DNA: TGCAGTGCTAGAGCGGCGGGGCAAGAGACCCAGTACTTC. It codes for CSARAAGQETQYF.